This T cell receptor beta chain is from a study of blood T cell repertoires in COVID-19. Study-level background: The samples span acute and convalescent COVID-19 from the United States, Italy and Spain. PBMCs, B-cell-depleted T cells, or T cells provided the cDNA or gDNA that made up the material.

The trim removed 3 bases at V and 8 bases at J, leaving 6 bases unmatched. The CDR3 is 14 residues long. Germline V CDR1 and CDR2: SGHTA, FQGNSA. In the original analysis: Reference gene primers were amplified, and this amplification served to estimate nucleated cell counts. Clones were sequenced by immunoSEQ multiplex PCR, and TCRdb holds only the in-frame ones, with some missing. The V and J calls and clone size come from that table; D and trimming were worked out from the DNA. The repertoire includes about 300,000 clones, about 83% of them detected once, and 1.5% to 2% sits in the top ten. This receptor was obtained from a woman between 50 and 59 years old with acute or convalescent COVID-19. Sequences were obtained from peripheral blood. The V gene is TRBV7-2, the J gene TRBJ2-4; 8 bases map to TRBD2. The CDR3 loop reads CASSLVAGGDIQYF. The CDR3 bases are TGTGCCAGCAGCTTGGTGGCGGGAGGAGACATTCAGTACTTC.